This entry lists 2 T cell receptor beta chains sequenced from one sample in a study of radiotherapy plus CTLA-4 blockade in lung cancer. Profiled with immunoSEQ multiplex PCR; TCRdb holds only in-frame clones, not every one. The data show approximately 95,000 clones, with more than 75% seen just once and around 3.5% held by the top ten. Here the sequenced sample was peripheral blood, taken from a patient treated with radiotherapy plus ipilimumab. The receptors come from a human donor with non-small cell lung cancer who had a partial response to radiotherapy plus ipilimumab.

V is TRBV6-1 and J is TRBJ2-4; maybe TRBD1 (6 bases). Trimming took 0 bases from V and 0 from J, leaving 12 bases between them. The germline V gene has CDR1 MNHNS and CDR2 SASEGT. The CDR3 loop spans 17 amino acids. CDR3 nucleotide sequence: TGTGCCAGCAGTGAAGCTAGGACAGTTTTAGCCAAAAACATTCAGTACTTC. Translated: CASSEARTVLAKNIQYF.

The V call is TRBV9, the J call TRBJ2-1; D gene ambiguous. The CDR3 loop spans 13 amino acids. Germline loops: CDR1 SGDLS, CDR2 YYNGEE. Trimming removed 4 bases at V and 1 base at J, with 6 bases between. CDR3 DNA: TGTGCCAGCAGCCTTAATTCCTACAATGAGCAGTTCTTC. Its protein is CASSLNSYNEQFF.